A selection of T cell receptor beta chains follows, all from one sample in a study of T cell repertoires and Cas9 in healthy adults. The method was immunoSEQ multiplex PCR; TCRdb's version includes in-frame clones alone and lacks a portion of them. The sample includes around 25,000 clones, 90% seen only once; the top ten take roughly 0.69%. Input material: CD4+ effector T cells (CD127+, CD25-, CD137-, CD154-) from PBMCs; culture status not recorded. The receptors were gathered from a human donor in good health. The CDR3 runs from the conserved cysteine through the conserved F or W. The order of the fields is V gene, D gene, J gene, clone size, CDR3 protein, CDR3 DNA. D genes are given only for firm matches. The size field is filled for only some rows; it gives once, few, many or a size class.

TRBV6-6	.	TRBJ2-7	.	CASSLSPLYEQYF	TGTGCCAGCAGCCTCTCCCCCCTTTACGAGCAGTACTTC
TRBV19	TRBD1	TRBJ1-2	.	CASSTPSWTGSNYGYTF	TGTGCCAGTAGTACCCCTTCTTGGACAGGATCTAACTATGGCTACACCTTC
TRBV7-8	.	TRBJ2-5	.	CASSLVGQNQETQYF	TGTGCCAGCAGCTTAGTAGGGCAGAATCAAGAGACCCAGTACTTC
TRBV28	.	TRBJ1-4	.	CASSTGNEKLFF	TGTGCCAGCAGCACAGGGAATGAAAAACTGTTTTTT
TRBV19	TRBD1	TRBJ2-5	.	CASSIGGTGEETQYF	TGTGCCAGTAGTATAGGCGGGACAGGGGAAGAGACCCAGTACTTC
TRBV18	.	TRBJ2-5	.	CASSLRDNQETQYF	TGTGCCAGCTCACTCCGGGACAACCAAGAGACCCAGTACTTC
TRBV5-8	.	TRBJ2-5	.	CASSLGAGFQETQYF	TGTGCCAGCAGCTTGGGGGCAGGCTTCCAAGAGACCCAGTACTTC
TRBV5-6	TRBD2	TRBJ2-7	.	CASRLAGAYEQYF	TGTGCCAGCAGGCTAGCGGGCGCCTACGAGCAGTACTTC
TRBV2	.	TRBJ1-1	.	CASSETEVNTEAFF	TGTGCCAGCAGTGAAACAGAAGTGAACACTGAAGCTTTCTTT
TRBV18	.	TRBJ1-2	.	CASSLGGQANYGYTF	TGTGCCAGCTCACTAGGGGGTCAGGCGAACTATGGCTACACCTTC
TRBV30	.	TRBJ2-6	.	CAWSLLSGANVLTF	TGTGCCTGGAGTTTACTCTCTGGGGCCAACGTCCTGACTTTC
TRBV2	TRBD1	TRBJ1-4	few	CASSADRGYEKLFF	TGTGCCAGCAGTGCGGACAGGGGTTATGAAAAACTGTTTTTT
TRBV15	.	TRBJ2-5	few	CATSKGRGSIGTQYF	TGTGCCACCAGCAAGGGGAGGGGGAGCATCGGGACCCAGTACTTC
TRBV2	TRBD1	TRBJ2-4	.	CASRSPGTDTNIQYF	TGTGCCAGCAGGAGTCCCGGGACAGACACAAACATTCAGTACTTC
TRBV4-1	.	TRBJ1-2	.	CASSQPTARGGGYTF	TGCGCCAGCAGCCAGCCGACAGCCCGGGGGGGTGGCTACACCTTC
TRBV5-5	.	TRBJ2-7	.	CASSFIGDNYEQYF	TGTGCCAGCAGCTTTATCGGGGATAACTACGAGCAGTACTTC
TRBV15	.	TRBJ2-7	.	CATSRAQSYEQYF	TGTGCCACCAGCAGAGCGCAATCCTACGAGCAGTACTTC
TRBV29-1	.	TRBJ2-7	once	CSVAYREAYEQYF	TGCAGCGTTGCATACAGGGAGGCCTACGAGCAGTACTTC
TRBV28	.	TRBJ1-5	.	CASSLGYSRSNQPQHF	TGTGCCAGCAGTTTAGGTTACAGTAGGAGCAATCAGCCCCAGCATTTT
TRBV19	.	TRBJ1-2	.	CASSRDGNYGYTF	TGTGCCAGTAGTAGGGACGGCAACTATGGCTACACCTTC
TRBV15	.	TRBJ2-2	once	CATSRQPFANTGELFF	TGTGCCACCAGCAGGCAGCCGTTCGCGAACACCGGGGAGCTGTTTTTT
TRBV18	.	TRBJ1-1	.	CASSPRGGDNTEAFF	TGTGCCAGCTCACCACGTGGAGGCGATAACACTGAAGCTTTCTTT
TRBV6-1	.	TRBJ1-5	.	CASSEQPESNQPQHF	TGTGCCAGCAGTGAACAGCCGGAGAGCAATCAGCCCCAGCATTTT
TRBV19	TRBD1	TRBJ2-5	.	CASSIRTGDQGTQYF	TGTGCCAGTAGTATACGGACAGGGGACCAGGGGACCCAGTACTTC
TRBV19	TRBD1	TRBJ1-2	.	CASTRQGGVAGYTF	TGTGCCAGTACCAGACAGGGGGGAGTTGCTGGCTACACCTTC
TRBV5-1	.	TRBJ2-7	.	CASSLTMDSHLREQYF	TGCGCCAGCAGCTTGACCATGGACAGCCACCTGAGGGAGCAGTACTTC
TRBV5-5	.	TRBJ2-7	.	CASSFPERNSYEQYF	TGTGCCAGCAGCTTCCCCGAACGGAACTCCTACGAGCAGTACTTC
TRBV6-1	.	TRBJ1-5	.	CASSAGWLDQPQHF	TGTGCCAGCAGCGCCGGGTGGCTTGATCAGCCCCAGCATTTT
TRBV5-1	.	TRBJ2-3	.	CASSLDGATSTDTQYF	TGCGCCAGCAGCTTGGACGGGGCCACTAGCACAGATACGCAGTATTTT